This T cell receptor beta chain is from a study of T cells expressing NK-cell markers. Study at large: Sorted CD3+CD56+NKG2C+, CD3+CD56+NKG2C- and CD3+CD56-NKG2C+ T-cell subsets were beta-chain profiled.

Study-level results: The dominant NKG2C+ clonotypes represented about 1.0-8% of CD8+ T cells in five or six donors.

For each CDR3 protein, TCRdb gives one entry from its re-call of the 5' RACE reads, without DNA. This table holds about 260,000 distinct CDR3 sequences. Germline values: CDR1 SGHTA, CDR2 FQGNSA. The CDR3 is 12 amino acids. Comments on this clonotype: What it binds is not known.

The sequencing input was blood T cells: a sorted CD56 or NKG2C T cell subset, CD4+ or CD8+ T cells, or bulk PBMC T cells (not recorded which). The chain links TRBV7-2 to TRBJ1-2. The TCR sequence derives from a woman between 18 and 70 years old in good health. Here the CDR3 reads CASSTGWSGYTF.